The next 25 T cell receptor beta chains were all read from a single sample in a study of low-dose radiotherapy and immunotherapy resistance in tumors. TRAV- and TRBV-specific primers, spanning alpha and beta chains, primed first-strand cDNA. It was with a constant-region primer and a V-primer adapter that TCRs were amplified over roughly 19 PCR cycles. A single record per CDR3 protein comes from TCRdb applying MiXCR to the reads. The sample consists of 70,000 to 90,000 distinct CDR3 sequences, 15% to 20% of them appearing once. Specified time point: before trial treatment. The sequences come from PBMCs, collected before treatment. These receptors were obtained from a male donor with prostate cancer.

About this clonotype itself: A far larger clone is one nucleotide away, so this likely arose from a read error. The rearrangement links TRBV6-2 or TRBV6-3 to TRBJ2-4; 10 bases line up with TRBD2. V trimming: 5 bases; J trimming: 4 bases; junction bases outside the gene matches: 5. CDR3 length equals 15 residues. CDR1 is MNHEY and CDR2 is SVGEGT in the germline V gene. CDR3 sequence (DNA): TGTGCCAGCAGTGCCAGGACTAGCGGAAAAAACATTCAGTACTTC. This translates into CASSARTSGKNIQYF.

This clonotype has ten or more counts. The chain links TRBV3-1 to TRBJ1-1; weak D call: TRBD1 (5 bases). CDR1 LGHDT and CDR2 YNNKEL come from the germline V gene (reference sequence). The CDR3 totals 14 residues. V lost 2 bases and J lost 7, with 14 bases in between. The CDR3 here is CASSQYDSRDEAFF. CDR3 DNA sequence: TGTGCCAGCAGCCAATACGATTCCAGGGATGAAGCTTTCTTT.

This clonotype was counted many times. This rearrangement joins TRBV2 to TRBJ2-1; maybe TRBD2 (6 bases). CDR3 length: 15 residues. Germline assignment: CDR1 SNHLY and CDR2 FYNNEI. Trimming took 8 bases from V and 4 from J, leaving 18 bases between them. The CDR3 DNA reads as TGTGCCAGCTCATGGGAAGGGGCGGGGTACAATGAGCAGTTCTTC. Translating gives CASSWEGAGYNEQFF.

This clonotype was counted at least ten times. The genes are TRBV11-2 and TRBJ2-4; D possibly matches TRBD1 or TRBD2 (5 bases each). The CDR3 runs 14 residues. In germline, CDR1 is SGHAT, CDR2 FQNNGV. V dropped 5 bases and J dropped 0 bases, with 8 bases sitting between them. The CDR3 DNA reads as TGTGCCAGCAGCCCCGGGGCAGCCAAAAACATTCAGTACTTC. It encodes CASSPGAAKNIQYF.

This clonotype came up many times. The J gene is TRBJ1-2, the V gene TRBV6-2 or TRBV6-3; no clear D gene. The CDR3 is 12 amino acids. The ends were cut back, 7 bases at V and 0 bases at J, with 6 bases in the middle. Germline CDR1 is MNHEY and CDR2 is SVGEGT. CDR3 sequence: CASKTTNYGYTF. As DNA, the CDR3 is TGTGCCAGCAAGACAACTAACTATGGCTACACCTTC.

In its sample, this clonotype was seen many times. V usage is TRBV29-1 and J usage is TRBJ2-1; tentative D call: TRBD2 (7 bases). Per the germline V gene, CDR1 is SQVTM and CDR2 is ANQGSEA. The CDR3 contains 15 residues. V was trimmed by 5 bases and J by 2 bases, leaving 16 bases between them. The CDR3 here is CSVPLGGGTYNEQFF. DNA of the CDR3: TGCAGCGTTCCGCTGGGAGGGGGGACCTACAATGAGCAGTTCTTC.

This clonotype was counted ten times or more. The DNA of the CDR3 is TGTGCCAGCAGTCAAGGGGGTTGGGACAGGGGGAATGAAGCTTTCTTT. Protein: CASSQGGWDRGNEAFF. The chain employs TRBV11-2 and TRBJ1-1, with 11 bases fitting TRBD1. There are 16 residues in the CDR3. Germline CDR1 SGHAT, CDR2 FQNNGV. The V gene end was trimmed by 6 bases and the J gene end by 7 bases; junction bases not matched to a gene: 13.

The rearrangement links TRBV19 to TRBJ2-2, with TRBD2 as a possible D gene (6 bases). The germline CDR1 and CDR2 sequences are LNHDA and SQIVND (reference sequence). V dropped 10 bases and J dropped 5 bases, with 20 bases sitting between them. The CDR3 spans 15 residues. CDR3 sequence reads: CATYPGRGRTGELFF. The DNA of the CDR3 is TGTGCCACTTACCCCGGGCGGGGAAGAACCGGGGAGCTGTTTTTT.

This clonotype was recorded many times. The chain links TRBV29-1 to TRBJ2-5; 10 bases fit TRBD1. The germline CDR1 and CDR2 sequences are SQVTM and ANQGSEA. The V segment lost 3 bases and the J segment 5 bases; nucleotides outside the gene matches: 12. The CDR3 is 16 residues long. CDR3: CSVDGPPGQGMETQYF. Written as DNA, the CDR3 is TGCAGCGTTGATGGGCCCCCGGGACAGGGGATGGAGACCCAGTACTTC. Full variable domain (remainder filled in from reference TRBV29-1 and TRBJ2-5): SAVISQKPSRDICQRGTSLTIQCQVDSQVTMMFWYRQQPGQSLTLIATANQGSEATYESGFVIDKFPISRPNLTFSTLTVSNMSPEDSSIYLCSVDGPPGQGMETQYFGPGTRLLVL.

This clonotype was recorded many times. This chain uses TRBV5-4 with TRBJ2-2; 8 positions match TRBD2. This CDR3 is built from 15 residues. J gave up 0 bases and V 3 bases, and 1 base lay outside the gene matches. Per germline, CDR1 SGHNT and CDR2 YYREEE (reference sequence). In DNA, the CDR3 is TGTGCCAGCAGCTCGACTAGCGCGAACACCGGGGAGCTGTTTTTT. This sequence encodes CASSSTSANTGELFF.

Turning to this clonotype: With a much larger clone just one base away, this may be a read error. V and J are TRBV19 and TRBJ2-1; D may be TRBD1 or TRBD2 (5 bases each). The CDR3 extends over 12 amino acids. V was pared by 10 bases and J by 13 bases, with 20 bases between. Germline V gene lookup returns CDR1 LNHDA and CDR2 SQIVND (reference sequence). CDR3 DNA: TGTGCCACGTGGGACCGCAAAAACATTCAGTTCTTC. It encodes CATWDRKNIQFF.

This clonotype was recorded many times. The gene calls are TRBV13 and TRBJ2-1, with TRBD2 as a possible D gene (7 bases). CDR1 is PRHDT and CDR2 is FYEKMQ in the germline V gene (reference sequence). Trimming pared 1 base from V and 7 bases from J, leaving 11 bases between. There are 14 residues in the CDR3. The CDR3 is CASSLAGGRNEQFF. The CDR3 DNA reads as TGTGCCAGCAGCTTAGCGGGGGGCAGGAATGAGCAGTTCTTC.

This clonotype was found many times. The CDR3 spells CSVVTSGGYNEQFF. The CDR3 bases are TGCAGCGTTGTGACTAGCGGGGGTTACAATGAGCAGTTCTTC. The chain uses TRBV29-1 and TRBJ2-1; 12 nucleotides match TRBD2. V was clipped by 4 bases and J by 4 bases; unmatched bases: 2. Per the germline V gene, CDR1 is SQVTM and CDR2 is ANQGSEA. The CDR3 sequence is 14 residues long.

This clonotype was seen ten or more times. The chain combines TRBV6-2 or TRBV6-3 with TRBJ2-3; 8 nucleotides align to TRBD2. CDR1 and CDR2 (germline): MNHEY, SVGEGT. Trimming cost V 6 bases and J 4 bases; bases outside gene matches: 9. This CDR3 region has 15 residues. CDR3 loop: CASRGPGGGSDTQYF. The CDR3 DNA is TGTGCCAGCAGGGGGCCCGGGGGGGGCTCAGATACGCAGTATTTT.

This clonotype came up many times. The chain employs TRBV3-1 and TRBJ1-2, with D hard to call. V shed 5 bases and J shed 9 bases, with 16 bases lying between them. The germline gives CDR1 LGHDT, CDR2 YNNKEL (reference sequence). The length of the CDR3 is 13 residues. CDR3 nucleotide sequence: TGTGCCAGCAGCGCCCAGAGGCTTGGTAGCTACACCTTC. This encodes CASSAQRLGSYTF.

Many counts were recorded for this clonotype. Written as DNA, the CDR3 is TGCGCCAGCAGTCACGGCGGGTCGGTCCCAGGTCCAGCGACCTACGAGCAGTACTTC. Translated: CASSHGGSVPGPATYEQYF. The chain combines TRBV23-1 with TRBJ2-7, with a possible D match to TRBD2 (5 bases). TRBV23-1 is given ORF status, its function remaining uncertain. Between the trimmed V and J ends, which lost 3 bases and 2 bases, there was a span of 26 bases. The CDR3 consists of 19 residues.

This clonotype has a count of ten or more. The chain employs TRBV2 and TRBJ2-4, with TRBD1 identical over 8 bases. Germline V CDR1 and CDR2: SNHLY, FYNNEI. V was pared by 4 bases and J by 8 bases, with 10 bases of the junction left unmatched. This CDR3 spans 15 amino acids. The CDR3 DNA follows: TGTGCCAGCAGTGGGGACAGGACAACCCTGGACATTCAGTACTTC. This translates into CASSGDRTTLDIQYF.

This clonotype showed up just a few times. The gene calls are TRBV5-1 and TRBJ2-7; TRBD1 matches at 8 bases. CDR1 and CDR2 from the germline V gene are SGHRS and YFSETQ. The CDR3 has 14 amino acids. Trimming cost V 4 bases and J 3 bases; bases outside gene matches: 6. For the CDR3, the DNA is TGCGCCAGCAGCCATCAGGGGGCTAGCTACGAGCAGTACTTC. Its translation is CASSHQGASYEQYF.

This clonotype showed up many times. The chain links TRBV20-1 to TRBJ1-6; D is unclear. V was pared by 4 bases and J by 13 bases, with 20 bases between. Germline CDR1 and CDR2: DFQATT and SNEGSKA (reference sequence). This CDR3 is 14 amino acids long. The CDR3 region has the DNA TGCAGTGCTACAACAGACACAGAGTCGTCCCCCCTCCACTTT. Amino acid sequence: CSATTDTESSPLHF.

This clonotype was detected ten times or more. The chain employs TRBV25-1 and TRBJ1-2, with TRBD1 matching 11 bases. CDR3 length: 15 residues. J gave up 8 bases and V 3 bases, and 8 bases lay outside the gene matches. CDR1 and CDR2 from the germline V gene are MGHDK and SYGVNS. The CDR3 protein is CASSDWTGGLDGYTF. CDR3 DNA sequence: TGTGCCAGCAGTGACTGGACAGGGGGCTTAGACGGCTACACCTTC.

This clonotype was counted between two and nine times. This sequence joins TRBV3-1 and TRBJ1-2, with unresolved D. Germline values: CDR1 LGHDT, CDR2 YNNKEL (reference sequence). The V gene lost 4 bases and the J gene lost 8 bases, with 14 bases spanning the gap. The CDR3 contains 13 residues. For the CDR3, the DNA is TGTGCCAGCAGCCCGGCCTCAGGAGGCGGCTACACCTTC. This translates into CASSPASGGGYTF. Looking up the rest from reference TRBV3-1 and TRBJ1-2 gives the full variable domain: DTAVSQTPKYLVTQMGNDKSIKCEQNLGHDTMYWYKQDSKKFLKIMFSYNNKELIINETVPNRFSPKSPDKAHLNLHINSLELGDSAVYFCASSPASGGGYTFGSGTRLTVV.

In this sample, this clonotype turned up a few times. The chain recombines TRBV14 with TRBJ2-4; no reliable D call. This CDR3 region has 15 residues. Trimming left V 4 bases short and J 1 base short, with 11 bases between. CDR1 and CDR2 (germline): SGHDN, FVKESK. The CDR3 region has the DNA TGTGCCAGCAGCCCATATTCAAGCGCCAAAAACATTCAGTACTTC. Amino acid sequence: CASSPYSSAKNIQYF.

This clonotype was seen many times. The chain has TRBV6-2 or TRBV6-3 and TRBJ1-2; the D is unclear. CDR1 and CDR2 from the germline V gene are MNHEY and SVGEGT. The germline V and J ends were trimmed by 2 bases and 4 bases, with 11 bases remaining between them. CDR3 length: 14 amino acids. The CDR3 DNA reads as TGTGCCAGCAGTTACGAACAGAAGATCTATGGCTACACCTTC. Translated: CASSYEQKIYGYTF.

This clonotype was observed a few times. Here the CDR3 reads CASRTGTSKHEQFF. The CDR3 DNA follows: TGTGCCAGCAGGACCGGGACTAGCAAGCATGAGCAGTTCTTC. The V and J genes are TRBV12-3 or TRBV12-4 and TRBJ2-1, with TRBD2 matching over 9 bases. The V and J ends lost 6 bases and 8 bases, in that order; junction bases with no gene match: 8. The CDR3 contains 14 residues.

In this sample, this clonotype turned up many times. This chain connects TRBV6-1 to TRBJ2-2; D is perhaps TRBD1 or TRBD2 (5 bases each). Germline CDR1 MNHNS, CDR2 SASEGT. Trimming stripped 2 bases from V and 5 bases from J, with 9 bases between. The CDR3 covers 14 residues. The CDR3: CASSERWGTGELFF. The CDR3 DNA sequence: TGTGCCAGCAGTGAAAGGTGGGGGACCGGGGAGCTGTTTTTT.